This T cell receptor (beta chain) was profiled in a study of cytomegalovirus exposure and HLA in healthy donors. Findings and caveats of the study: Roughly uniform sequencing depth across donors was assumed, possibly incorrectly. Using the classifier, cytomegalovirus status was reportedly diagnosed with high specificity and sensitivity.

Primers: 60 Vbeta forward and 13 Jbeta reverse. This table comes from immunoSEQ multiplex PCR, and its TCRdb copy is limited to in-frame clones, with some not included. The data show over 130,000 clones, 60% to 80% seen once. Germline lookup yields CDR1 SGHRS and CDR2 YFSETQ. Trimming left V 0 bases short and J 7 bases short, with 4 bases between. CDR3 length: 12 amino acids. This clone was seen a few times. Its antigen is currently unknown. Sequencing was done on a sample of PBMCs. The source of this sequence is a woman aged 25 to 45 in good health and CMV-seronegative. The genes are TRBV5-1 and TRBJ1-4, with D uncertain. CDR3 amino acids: CASSLDSEKLFF. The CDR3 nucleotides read TGCGCCAGCAGCTTGGACAGTGAAAAACTGTTTTTT.